This T cell receptor beta chain was recorded in a study of PD-1 blockade in classical Hodgkin lymphoma. The time point: cycle 4 day 1 (C4D1), after 5 to 7 weeks of nivolumab. The patients all showed relapse after autologous stem cell transplantation, while their brentuximab vedotin exposure varied. Whole-study results and caveats: Partial responders and progressors had significantly lower baseline TCR diversity. After ASCT, patients who started nivolumab under 1 year later were excluded. As was reported, newly diagnosed patients showed lower baseline TCR diversity than healthy donors did.

Of note for this clone: Its cognate antigen is unknown.

Germline V gives CDR1 SGDLS, CDR2 YYNGEE. V lost 3 bases and J lost 3, with 13 bases in between. The CDR3 is made up of 15 amino acids. Profiled with immunoSEQ multiplex PCR; TCRdb holds only in-frame clones, not every one. The repertoire consists of tens of thousands of clones, with less than 95% occurring once and the leading ten covering under 3%. This TCR was sampled from a human donor with classical Hodgkin lymphoma. V usage is TRBV9 and J usage is TRBJ2-1; a weak D match, TRBD2 (6 bases). The specimen was peripheral blood mononuclear cells (PBMCs), collected before the fourth cycle of nivolumab. The CDR3 DNA reads TGTGCCAGCAGCGGGGACTCAGGACTCTACAATGAGCAGTTCTTC. Protein sequence: CASSGDSGLYNEQFF.